The 21 T cell receptor beta chains below all came from one sample that was sequenced in a study of cytomegalovirus exposure and HLA in healthy donors. PCR was performed using 60 Vbeta and 13 Jbeta primers. Sequencing used immunoSEQ multiplex PCR; TCRdb keeps in-frame clones, though not all of them. Its table lists roughly 69,000 clones. Sequencing input: PBMCs. The receptors shown here come from a woman aged 30 to 39 in good health and CMV-seronegative.

The rearrangement links TRBV19 to TRBJ1-2; 9 bases match TRBD1. Germline V lookup: CDR1 LNHDA, CDR2 SQIVND (reference sequence). Trimming cost V 3 bases and J 3 bases; bases outside gene matches: 5. The CDR3 totals 15 residues. CDR3 protein: CASSIPTGGDYGYTF. The CDR3 DNA sequence: TGTGCCAGTAGTATCCCGACAGGGGGGGACTATGGCTACACCTTC.

The V gene is TRBV7-3, the J gene TRBJ2-5, with a tentative D call TRBD2 (6 bases). The DNA end is a closer match to TRBJ2-7, so the J assignment may be wrong. CDR1 and CDR2 from the germline V gene are SGHTA and FQGTGA. The CDR3 is made up of 14 amino acids. CDR3 nucleotide sequence: TGTGCCAGCAGCTTACAGCCGGGACTGAACGAGCAGTACTTC. It codes for CASSLQPGLNEQYF.

The chain is built from TRBV6-5 and TRBJ1-5; possible D gene TRBD1, 5 bases. The CDR3 runs 13 residues. The germline V and J ends were trimmed by 5 bases and 9 bases, with 14 bases remaining between them. CDR1 is MNHEY, CDR2 SVGAGI, per germline. The DNA for the CDR3 is TGTGCCAGCAGTGTACAGGCCGGGGGGCCCCAGCATTTT. It translates to CASSVQAGGPQHF.

The gene calls are TRBV25-1 and TRBJ2-7, with 7 bases aligning to TRBD1. CDR1 is MGHDK, CDR2 SYGVNS, per germline. The CDR3 extends over 15 amino acids. The V segment lost 2 bases and the J segment 5 bases; nucleotides outside the gene matches: 9. CDR3: CASSEPGGVFHEQYF. CDR3 bases: TGTGCCAGCAGTGAACCAGGGGGAGTCTTCCACGAGCAGTACTTC.

The chain couples TRBV6-1 to TRBJ1-3; 8 bases are shared with TRBD1. This CDR3 spans 14 amino acids. The V gene's germline CDR1 is MNHNS and CDR2 SASEGT. V gave up 5 bases and J gave up 4 bases; unmatched junction bases: 4. CDR3 bases: TGTGCCAGCAGTCCCCGGGACAGGGGAAACACCATATATTTT. This gives the protein CASSPRDRGNTIYF.

V is TRBV4-3 and J is TRBJ2-6; possibly TRBD1 for D (6 bases). CDR3 length equals 16 residues. Germline V CDR1 and CDR2: LGHNA, YSLEER. Deletions cut 4 bases from V and 2 bases from J, with 12 bases between. Here the CDR3 reads CASSLEHRAGANVLTF. CDR3 DNA: TGCGCCAGCAGCCTTGAGCACAGGGCTGGGGCCAACGTCCTGACTTTC.

This chain connects TRBV29-1 to TRBJ1-1, with 9 bases identical to TRBD1. The CDR3 contains 13 residues. CDR1 is SQVTM, CDR2 ANQGSEA, per germline. V shed 5 bases, J shed 4 bases, and the junction held 5 bases outside the gene matches. The CDR3 region is CSVLQGAGTEAFF. The CDR3 DNA reads as TGCAGCGTTTTACAGGGGGCCGGCACTGAAGCTTTCTTT.

The V and J genes are TRBV6-5 and TRBJ2-5; TRBD2 might be the D (5 bases). CDR3 size: 13 residues. Trimming removed 1 base at V and 4 bases at J, with 7 bases between. CDR1 and CDR2 (germline): MNHEY, SVGAGI. The CDR3 DNA reads as TGTGCCAGCAGTTACTGGCGGGCAGAGACCCAGTACTTC. It codes for CASSYWRAETQYF.

The chain joins TRBV5-4 to TRBJ1-3; D remains unclear. The CDR3 extends over 18 amino acids. The germline V gene has CDR1 SGHNT and CDR2 YYREEE (reference sequence). Trimming removed 3 bases at V and 0 bases at J, with 19 bases between. The CDR3 protein is CASSSLKGRFASGNTIYF. The DNA for the CDR3 is TGTGCCAGCAGCTCCTTAAAAGGCAGGTTTGCCTCTGGAAACACCATATATTTT.

The rearrangement uses TRBV15 and TRBJ1-5, with 7 bases identical to TRBD1. V lost 4 bases and J lost 1; bases outside the gene matches: 4. In germline, CDR1 is LNHNV, CDR2 YYDKDF (reference sequence). The CDR3 totals 15 residues. This chain's CDR3 is CATSTSGQSNQPQHF. The CDR3 nucleotides are TGTGCCACCAGCACCTCGGGACAGAGCAATCAGCCCCAGCATTTT.

CDR3 protein: CSAHREETQYF. The CDR3 DNA sequence: TGCAGTGCACACAGAGAAGAGACCCAGTACTTC. The chain employs TRBV20-1 and TRBJ2-5; D is unclear. V dropped 6 bases and J dropped 3 bases, with 8 bases sitting between them. The CDR3 has 11 amino acids. Germline V gives CDR1 DFQATT, CDR2 SNEGSKA (reference sequence).

This rearrangement joins TRBV5-1 to TRBJ1-2, with D perhaps matching TRBD1 (6 bases). The CDR3 covers 14 residues. Trimming took 1 base from V and 3 from J, leaving 10 bases between them. CDR1 is SGHRS, CDR2 YFSETQ, per germline. CDR3 nucleotide sequence: TGCGCCAGCAGCTTGACAGGGACGGACTATGGCTACACCTTC. It codes for CASSLTGTDYGYTF.

The chain has TRBV30 and TRBJ2-7; 7 nucleotides match TRBD1. V lost 1 base to trimming and J lost 4 bases; unmatched junction nucleotides: 7. The CDR3 has 14 amino acids. The germline gives CDR1 GTSNPN, CDR2 SVGIG (reference sequence). The CDR3: CAWSEERGPYEQYF. The CDR3 DNA reads TGTGCCTGGAGTGAGGAAAGGGGGCCGTACGAGCAGTACTTC.

The chain couples TRBV7-2 to TRBJ1-3; maybe TRBD1 (5 bases). V lost 3 bases, J lost 0 bases, and 12 bases lay in between. Per the germline V gene, CDR1 is SGHTA and CDR2 is FQGNSA. The CDR3 runs to 16 residues. The chain's CDR3 is CASSLTASVSGNTIYF. Written as DNA, the CDR3 is TGTGCCAGCAGCTTGACAGCGAGTGTCTCTGGAAACACCATATATTTT. The full variable domain, its missing parts supplied by reference TRBV7-2 and TRBJ1-3, is GAGVSQSPSNKVTEKGKDVELRCDPISGHTALYWYRQSLGQGLEFLIYFQGNSAPDKSGLPSDRFSAERTGGSVSTLTIQRTQQEDSAVYLCASSLTASVSGNTIYFGEGSWLTVV.

The rearrangement links TRBV6-5 to TRBJ1-6, with a possible D match to TRBD1 (6 bases). The CDR3 covers 14 residues. The germline CDR1 and CDR2 sequences are MNHEY and SVGAGI. The V and J ends lost 2 bases and 9 bases respectively, with 11 bases between them. The CDR3: CASSYQQGTSPLHF. In DNA, the CDR3 is TGTGCCAGCAGTTACCAACAGGGTACTTCACCCCTCCACTTT.

The chain carries TRBV11-3 and TRBJ2-1; 11 nucleotides match TRBD2. The CDR3 totals 18 residues. Germline CDR1 SGHNT, CDR2 YENEEA. With 1 base clipped from V and 7 bases from J, the junction kept 12 bases outside the gene matches. CDR3 sequence reads: CASSLGRTSGHHGNEQFF. The CDR3 bases are TGTGCCAGCAGCTTAGGCCGGACTAGCGGGCATCATGGGAATGAGCAGTTCTTC.

This chain's CDR3 is CAISVAYGYTF. Written as DNA, the CDR3 is TGTGCCATCAGTGTAGCCTATGGCTACACCTTC. The chain recombines TRBV10-3 with TRBJ1-2; D is uncertain. With 4 bases removed from V and 4 bases from J, the gap between germline ends came to 4 bases. Germline V CDR1 and CDR2: ENHRY, SYGVKD. This CDR3 has 11 amino acids.

The chain carries TRBV6-5 and TRBJ2-5, with 8 bases aligning to TRBD1. This CDR3 region has 13 residues. V gave up 6 bases and J gave up 4 bases; unmatched junction bases: 4. The V gene's germline CDR1 is MNHEY and CDR2 SVGAGI. The CDR3 loop is CASRSDRGETQYF. DNA for the CDR3: TGTGCCAGCAGATCCGACAGGGGAGAGACCCAGTACTTC.

A note on this clone: Sequence at one end of the junction differs from germline and may be a read error. V usage is TRBV7-9 and J usage is TRBJ2-5; weak D call: TRBD2 (6 bases). Per germline, CDR1 SEHNR and CDR2 FQNEAQ (reference sequence). The CDR3 runs 15 residues. The CDR3 coding sequence is TGTGCCAGCAGCTTAGTGGGCGGGGACCAAGAGATCCAGTACTTC. Protein: CASSLVGGDQEIQYF.

The rearrangement joins TRBV5-1 to TRBJ1-1; D gene uncertain. The germline V gene has CDR1 SGHRS and CDR2 YFSETQ. V lost 6 bases and J lost 5, with 14 bases in between. The CDR3 is made up of 13 amino acids. The chain's CDR3 is CASKEAQTTEAFF. CDR3 sequence (DNA): TGCGCCAGCAAGGAGGCCCAGACAACTGAAGCTTTCTTT.

Worth noting for this clone: One end of the junction does not line up with germline, which may come from a read error. The J gene is TRBJ2-3, the V gene TRBV20-1; the D gene is possibly TRBD2 (6 bases). This CDR3 has 9 residues. The V gene's germline CDR1 is DFQATT and CDR2 SNEGSKA (reference sequence). The CDR3, as DNA: TGCAGTGTATTGGGCGGGAATGGTTTT. Its protein is CSVLGGNGF.